These 13 T cell receptor beta chains were sequenced from one sample in a study of cytomegalovirus exposure and HLA in healthy donors. The data were produced by immunoSEQ multiplex PCR, yet TCRdb's version contains in-frame clones alone and is incomplete. This repertoire shows under 250,000 clones, less than 90% found once; its top ten account for 4.5% to 7%. What was sequenced was PBMCs. These receptors all come from a woman under 30 in good health and CMV-seronegative.

V gene TRBV27 combines with J gene TRBJ2-6; 9 bases agree with TRBD1. CDR1 and CDR2 from the germline V gene are MNHEY and SMNVEV (reference sequence). The CDR3 is 18 amino acids. V gave up 1 base and J gave up 5 bases; unmatched junction bases: 9. CDR3 protein: CASSLWGDRVVWANVLTF. DNA of the CDR3: TGTGCCAGCAGTTTATGGGGGGACAGGGTTGTCTGGGCCAACGTCCTGACTTTC.

This chain links TRBV28 with TRBJ1-1; a weak D match, TRBD1 (6 bases). This CDR3 contains 14 residues. CDR1 MDHEN and CDR2 SYDVKM come from the germline V gene. V lost 4 bases and J 0 bases, leaving 9 bases between the germline ends. DNA of the CDR3: TGTGCCAGCAGTTCCAGGGGATTGAACACTGAAGCTTTCTTT. Translating it yields CASSSRGLNTEAFF.

The chain recombines TRBV2 with TRBJ1-5, with TRBD1 identical over 7 bases. The CDR3 totals 14 residues. The V segment lost 8 bases and the J segment 2 bases; nucleotides outside the gene matches: 6. Germline V gene sequence: CDR1 SNHLY, CDR2 FYNNEI. The CDR3 DNA is TGTGCCAGCGGAGGTGACAGGGGCAATCAGCCCCAGCATTTT. Its protein product is CASGGDRGNQPQHF.

This sequence joins TRBV30 and TRBJ1-2; D possibly corresponds to TRBD1 (5 bases). Between the trimmed V and J ends, which lost 0 bases and 0 bases, there was a span of 20 bases. The CDR3 loop spans 18 amino acids. Germline loops: CDR1 GTSNPN, CDR2 SVGIG (reference sequence). The CDR3 is CAWSVLGDLHKPNYGYTF. CDR3 bases: TGTGCCTGGAGTGTACTGGGGGACCTACACAAACCTAACTATGGCTACACCTTC.

The chain carries TRBV5-1 and TRBJ2-5; the D gene is possibly TRBD2 (5 bases). CDR1 is SGHRS and CDR2 is YFSETQ in the germline V gene. The CDR3 spans 14 residues. Trimming left V 7 bases short and J 5 bases short, with 18 bases between. This CDR3 reads CASAILLAEETQYF. In DNA, the CDR3 is TGCGCCAGCGCCATCCTGCTAGCAGAGGAGACCCAGTACTTC.

The rearrangement joins TRBV18 to TRBJ1-2, with TRBD1 as a possible D gene (5 bases). Looked up from germline, CDR1 is KGHSH and CDR2 is LQKENI. V shed 6 bases and J shed 8 bases, with 16 bases lying between them. The CDR3 extends over 13 amino acids. The CDR3 DNA sequence: TGTGCCAGCTCCCGGGGACCGCCTGAGGGCTACACCTTC. Translated: CASSRGPPEGYTF.

This clone appeared once. The chain is built from TRBV5-1 and TRBJ2-3; 9 positions match TRBD2. Germline lookup yields CDR1 SGHRS and CDR2 YFSETQ. The CDR3 extends over 13 amino acids. The junction had 6 bases not matched to a gene; V was cut back by 7 bases and J by 6 bases. CDR3 sequence: CASWREGGDTQYF. CDR3 in DNA: TGCGCCAGCTGGCGGGAGGGGGGCGATACGCAGTATTTT.

This sequence joins TRBV27 and TRBJ2-7; 7 positions agree with TRBD2. J lost 4 bases, V lost 7 bases, and 7 bases had no gene match. Per germline, CDR1 MNHEY and CDR2 SMNVEV (reference sequence). This CDR3 spans 13 amino acids. CDR3 sequence (DNA): TGTGCCAGCAATTGGCGGGAGTTATACGAGCAGTACTTC. Residues: CASNWRELYEQYF.

As regards this clone: The same CDR3 can be traced to other DNA sequences in this sample. The chain joins TRBV15 to TRBJ1-1; D unresolved. CDR3 length: 12 residues. V lost 0 bases and J 5 bases, leaving 4 bases between the germline ends. The V gene's germline CDR1 is LNHNV and CDR2 YYDKDF (reference sequence). The DNA for the CDR3 is TGTGCCACCAGCAGAGATACAACTGAAGCTTTCTTT. Protein: CATSRDTTEAFF. The full variable domain, its missing parts supplied by reference TRBV15 and TRBJ1-1, is DAMVIQNPRYQVTQFGKPVTLSCSQTLNHNVMYWYQQKSSQAPKLLFHYYDKDFNNEADTPDNFQSRRPNTSFCFLDIRSPGLGDTAMYLCATSRDTTEAFFGQGTRLTVV.

This clone is a singleton in its sample. The rearrangement joins TRBV2 to TRBJ2-7; D perhaps matches TRBD2 (5 bases). The CDR3 runs to 14 residues. Germline V gene data show CDR1 as SNHLY and CDR2 as FYNNEI. V dropped 5 bases and J dropped 3 bases, with 14 bases sitting between them. The CDR3 loop reads CASSRDFRVYEQYF. The DNA for the CDR3 is TGTGCCAGCAGTCGGGATTTTAGAGTCTACGAGCAGTACTTC.

This clone ranks as medium-sized. This chain uses TRBV5-1 with TRBJ2-3, with D possibly being TRBD2 (6 bases). Germline-derived CDR1 and CDR2 are SGHRS and YFSETQ. V lost 0 bases, J lost 2 bases, and 10 bases lay in between. This CDR3 spans 15 amino acids. CDR3 residues: CASSLEAGYTDTQYF. The DNA for the CDR3 is TGCGCCAGCAGCTTGGAGGCGGGATACACAGATACGCAGTATTTT. The entire variable domain, with the rest obtained from reference TRBV5-1 and TRBJ2-3, is as follows: KAGVTQTPRYLIKTRGQQVTLSCSPISGHRSVSWYQQTPGQGLQFLFEYFSETQRNKGNFPGRFSGRQFSNSRSEMNVSTLELGDSALYLCASSLEAGYTDTQYFGPGTRLTVL.

The chain has TRBV28 and TRBJ1-2, with 7 bases identical to TRBD1. Germline-derived CDR1 and CDR2 are MDHEN and SYDVKM. The J segment lost 4 bases and the V segment lost 8 bases, leaving 7 bases of the junction unmatched. There are 13 residues in the CDR3. The CDR3 bases are TGTGCCAGCCTCGAGGGGGCCGGCTATGGCTACACCTTC. Translation: CASLEGAGYGYTF.

The J gene is TRBJ1-1, the V gene TRBV9; D is unresolved. Germline V CDR1 and CDR2: SGDLS, YYNGEE. V lost 0 bases and J 6 bases, leaving 12 bases between the germline ends. This CDR3 has 14 residues. The CDR3 region has the DNA TGTGCCAGCAGCGTAGGGCACGTCGTGGCTGAAGCTTTCTTT. This encodes CASSVGHVVAEAFF. Based on the CDR3 plus reference TRBV9 and TRBJ1-1, the full variable domain is DSGVTQTPKHLITATGQRVTLRCSPRSGDLSVYWYQQSLDQGLQFLIQYYNGEERAKGNILERFSAQQFPDLHSELNLSSLELGDSALYFCASSVGHVVAEAFFGQGTRLTVV.